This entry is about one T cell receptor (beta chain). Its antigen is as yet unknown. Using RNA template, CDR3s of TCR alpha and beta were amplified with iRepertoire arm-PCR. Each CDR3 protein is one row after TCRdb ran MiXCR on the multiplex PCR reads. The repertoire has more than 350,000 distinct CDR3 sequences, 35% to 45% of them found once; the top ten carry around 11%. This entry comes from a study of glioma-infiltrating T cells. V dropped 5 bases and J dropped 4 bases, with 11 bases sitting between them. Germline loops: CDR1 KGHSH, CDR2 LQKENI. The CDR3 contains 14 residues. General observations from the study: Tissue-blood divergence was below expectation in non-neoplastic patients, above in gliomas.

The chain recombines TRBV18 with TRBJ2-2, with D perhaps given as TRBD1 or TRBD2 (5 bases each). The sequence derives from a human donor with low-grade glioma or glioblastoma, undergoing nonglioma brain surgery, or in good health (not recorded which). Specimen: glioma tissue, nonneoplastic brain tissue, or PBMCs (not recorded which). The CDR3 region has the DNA TGTGCCAGCTCAATGAGAGGGACCACCGGGGAGCTGTTTTTT. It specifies CASSMRGTTGELFF.